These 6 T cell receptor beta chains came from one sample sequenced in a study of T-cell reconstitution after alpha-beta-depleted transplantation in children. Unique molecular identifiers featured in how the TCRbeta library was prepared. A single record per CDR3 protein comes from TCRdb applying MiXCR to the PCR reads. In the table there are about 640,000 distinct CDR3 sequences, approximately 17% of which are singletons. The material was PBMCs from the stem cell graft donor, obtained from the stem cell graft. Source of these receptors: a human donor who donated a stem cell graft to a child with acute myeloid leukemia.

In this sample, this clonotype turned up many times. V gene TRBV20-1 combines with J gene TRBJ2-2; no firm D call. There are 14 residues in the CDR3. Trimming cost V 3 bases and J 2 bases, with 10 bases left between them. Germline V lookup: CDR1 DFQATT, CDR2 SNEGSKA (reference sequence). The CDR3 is CSASKLVNTGELFF. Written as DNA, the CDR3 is TGCAGTGCTAGCAAATTGGTTAACACCGGGGAGCTGTTTTTT.

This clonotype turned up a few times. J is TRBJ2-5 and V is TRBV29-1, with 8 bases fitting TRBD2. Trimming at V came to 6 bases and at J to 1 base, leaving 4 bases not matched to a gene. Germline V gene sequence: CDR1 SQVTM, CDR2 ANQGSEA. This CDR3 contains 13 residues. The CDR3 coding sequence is TGCAGCGTCTCGGGACTAGTCCAAGAGACCCAGTACTTC. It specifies CSVSGLVQETQYF.

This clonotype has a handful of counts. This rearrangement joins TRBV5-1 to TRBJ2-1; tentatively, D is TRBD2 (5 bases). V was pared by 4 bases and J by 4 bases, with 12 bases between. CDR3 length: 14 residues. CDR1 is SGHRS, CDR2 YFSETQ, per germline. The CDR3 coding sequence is TGCGCCAGCAGCCCGGAGGCAGATTACAATGAGCAGTTCTTC. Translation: CASSPEADYNEQFF.

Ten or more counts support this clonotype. In DNA, the CDR3 is TGCAGTGCTAGGTTCCTAGACCAAGAGACCCAGTACTTC. This gives the protein CSARFLDQETQYF. The chain is built from TRBV20-1 and TRBJ2-5; D is unclear. Trimming shortened V by 3 bases and J by 0 bases, and 8 bases separated the two germline ends. The CDR3 has 13 amino acids. Germline V gene sequence: CDR1 DFQATT, CDR2 SNEGSKA (reference sequence).

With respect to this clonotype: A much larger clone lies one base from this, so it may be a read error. This CDR3 is CSARVVGGVYQPQHF. CDR3 bases: TGCAGTGCTAGAGTGGTAGGAGGGGTCTATCAGCCCCAGCATTTT. The genes are TRBV20-1 and TRBJ1-5, with D perhaps TRBD1 (5 bases). This CDR3 comprises 15 residues. The germline V gene encodes CDR1 DFQATT and CDR2 SNEGSKA (reference sequence). The V and J ends lost 1 base and 5 bases respectively, with 15 bases between them.

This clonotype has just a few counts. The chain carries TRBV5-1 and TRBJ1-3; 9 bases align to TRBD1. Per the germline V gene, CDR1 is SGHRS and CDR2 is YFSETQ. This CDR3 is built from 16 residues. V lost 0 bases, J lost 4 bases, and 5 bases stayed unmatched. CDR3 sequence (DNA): TGCGCCAGCAGCTTGGCCGGGACAGGGTTCGGAAACACCATATATTTT. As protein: CASSLAGTGFGNTIYF. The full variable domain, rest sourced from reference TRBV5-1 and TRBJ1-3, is KAGVTQTPRYLIKTRGQQVTLSCSPISGHRSVSWYQQTPGQGLQFLFEYFSETQRNKGNFPGRFSGRQFSNSRSEMNVSTLELGDSALYLCASSLAGTGFGNTIYFGEGSWLTVV.